Below are 22 T cell receptor beta chains sequenced from a single sample in a study of cytomegalovirus exposure and HLA in healthy donors. With 60 Vbeta and 13 Jbeta primers, the PCR was carried out. Repertoires were generated with immunoSEQ multiplex PCR, while TCRdb's copy carries only in-frame clones and drops some. The data show around 150,000 clones, around three quarters seen once. Sequencing used PBMCs. Source of these receptors: a man between 25 and 39 years old in good health.

V is TRBV4-2 and J is TRBJ2-7; D possibly corresponds to TRBD2 (7 bases). There are 15 residues in the CDR3. Between the trimmed V and J ends, which lost 4 bases and 0 bases, there was a span of 13 bases. Germline-derived CDR1 and CDR2 are LGHNA and YNFKEQ. Here the CDR3 reads CASSLGGGNSYEQYF. DNA for the CDR3: TGTGCCAGCAGCCTGGGAGGGGGGAACTCCTACGAGCAGTACTTC.

V usage is TRBV5-6 and J usage is TRBJ2-7; tentative D call: TRBD1 (7 bases). This CDR3 is built from 16 residues. From germline, CDR1 is SGHDT and CDR2 YYEEEE. The V end was cut by 4 bases, the J end by 5 bases, with 22 bases between. The CDR3 DNA follows: TGTGCCAGCAGCCCCAACAGGGGAGGCTCTGGGGACGAGCAGTACTTC. Amino acids: CASSPNRGGSGDEQYF.

J is TRBJ2-1 and V is TRBV7-9; D possibly corresponds to TRBD2 (5 bases). Trimming removed 8 bases at V and 9 bases at J, with 17 bases between. CDR3 length equals 13 residues. Germline V gene sequence: CDR1 SEHNR, CDR2 FQNEAQ (reference sequence). DNA for the CDR3: TGTGCCAGCGATTCCCTCGGGGTCCCTGAGCAGTTCTTC. Encoded protein: CASDSLGVPEQFF.

V usage is TRBV27 and J usage is TRBJ2-1; D ambiguous. Trimming removed 4 bases from V and 9 bases from J, with 16 bases in between. CDR3 length: 14 residues. Germline V gene sequence: CDR1 MNHEY, CDR2 SMNVEV (reference sequence). CDR3 loop: CASSSPRSRFEQFF. The CDR3 DNA reads TGTGCCAGCAGTTCCCCGAGATCACGGTTTGAGCAGTTCTTC.

This chain uses TRBV19 with TRBJ2-3; 11 positions match TRBD2. Germline V gene data show CDR1 as LNHDA and CDR2 as SQIVND (reference sequence). The V gene end was trimmed by 6 bases and the J gene end by 5 bases; junction bases not matched to a gene: 7. This CDR3 contains 15 residues. CDR3 nucleotides: TGTGCCAGTAGCCCACTAGCGGGAGCGGTAGATACGCAGTATTTT. Amino acids: CASSPLAGAVDTQYF.

The V call is TRBV6-1, the J call TRBJ2-5; D might be TRBD2 (5 bases). This CDR3 is built from 12 residues. Trimming shortened V by 7 bases and J by 9 bases, and 15 bases separated the two germline ends. Germline CDR1 reads MNHNS; CDR2 reads SASEGT. CDR3 in DNA: TGTGCCAGCACCAGAGGGTCCATGGCCCAGTACTTC. Translated: CASTRGSMAQYF.

The chain links TRBV4-2 to TRBJ2-3, with a weak D call TRBD1 (6 bases). CDR3 length equals 14 residues. Germline V CDR1 and CDR2: LGHNA, YNFKEQ. V lost 2 bases and J lost 11, with 17 bases in between. CDR3 amino acids: CASSQRDNRLWQYF. For the CDR3, the DNA is TGTGCCAGCAGCCAACGGGACAACCGTCTTTGGCAGTATTTT.

The chain couples TRBV2 to TRBJ1-5, with 8 bases that match TRBD1. The ends lost 6 bases at V and 5 bases at J; junction bases unmatched: 6. This CDR3 is 14 amino acids long. Germline V gene sequence: CDR1 SNHLY, CDR2 FYNNEI. This chain's CDR3 is CASRGQGTHQPQHF. DNA for the CDR3: TGTGCCAGCAGAGGACAGGGTACGCATCAGCCCCAGCATTTT.

V gene TRBV28 combines with J gene TRBJ2-7, with D unclear. The CDR3 runs 13 residues. V lost 3 bases to trimming and J lost 2 bases, with 8 bases between them. The germline gives CDR1 MDHEN, CDR2 SYDVKM. CDR3 residues: CASSFRRAYEQYF. The CDR3 nucleotides are TGTGCCAGCAGTTTCCGCCGGGCCTACGAGCAGTACTTC.

The chain couples TRBV6-5 to TRBJ2-3; D possibly corresponds to TRBD2 (5 bases). Germline CDR1 and CDR2: MNHEY and SVGAGI. Between the trimmed V and J ends, which lost 6 bases and 6 bases, there was a span of 13 bases. The length of the CDR3 is 13 residues. For the CDR3, the DNA is TGTGCCAGCAGCATCACTAGTCTGGATACGCAGTATTTT. Protein product: CASSITSLDTQYF.

V is TRBV6-5 and J is TRBJ2-1, with unresolved D. This CDR3 spans 14 amino acids. The V and J ends lost 7 bases and 2 bases respectively, with 12 bases between them. Germline V CDR1 and CDR2: MNHEY, SVGAGI. This chain's CDR3 is CASTRSGTYNEQFF. In DNA, the CDR3 is TGTGCCAGCACCAGATCTGGTACCTACAATGAGCAGTTCTTC.

The gene calls are TRBV5-5 and TRBJ2-5, with D tentatively TRBD2 (6 bases). Looked up from germline, CDR1 is SGHKS and CDR2 is YYEKEE (reference sequence). V shed 4 bases and J shed 2 bases, with 12 bases lying between them. There are 14 residues in the CDR3. For the CDR3, the DNA is TGTGCCAGCAGCCCAACCGGGGGACAAGAGACCCAGTACTTC. Translation gives CASSPTGGQETQYF. Variable domain in full (rest from reference TRBV5-5 and TRBJ2-5): DAGVTQSPTHLIKTRGQQVTLRCSPISGHKSVSWYQQVLGQGPQFIFQYYEKEERGRGNFPDRFSARQFPNYSSELNVNALLLGDSALYLCASSPTGGQETQYFGPGTRLLVL.

The V gene is TRBV19, the J gene TRBJ2-7, with 12 bases that match TRBD2. With V trimmed by 3 bases and J by 4 bases, 16 bases remained unmatched. Germline-derived CDR1 and CDR2 are LNHDA and SQIVND (reference sequence). The CDR3 runs 19 residues. The CDR3 spells CASSINRLAGGPLVYEQYF. DNA for the CDR3: TGTGCCAGTAGTATCAACAGGCTAGCGGGAGGGCCATTAGTATACGAGCAGTACTTC.

The CDR3 region is CASSPTDSDNEQFF. The CDR3 DNA sequence: TGTGCCAGCAGCCCTACGGACTCTGACAATGAGCAGTTCTTC. V gene TRBV13 combines with J gene TRBJ2-1, with a possible D match to TRBD2 (5 bases). Trimming cost V 5 bases and J 5 bases, with 13 bases left between them. The length of the CDR3 is 14 residues. Germline V gene sequence: CDR1 PRHDT, CDR2 FYEKMQ (reference sequence).

V gene TRBV11-3 combines with J gene TRBJ2-7; 7 nucleotides match TRBD1. The CDR3 covers 15 residues. Per germline, CDR1 SGHNT and CDR2 YENEEA. With 4 bases clipped from V and 0 bases from J, the junction kept 6 bases outside the gene matches. The CDR3 bases are TGTGCCAGCAGCTCAGCCGGGGACAGCTCCTACGAGCAGTACTTC. This gives the protein CASSSAGDSSYEQYF.

The chain recombines TRBV4-3 with TRBJ1-3, with 9 bases that match TRBD1. Germline loops: CDR1 LGHNA, CDR2 YSLEER. The V segment lost 0 bases and the J segment 4 bases; nucleotides outside the gene matches: 10. This CDR3 has 18 residues. The CDR3 loop reads CASSQEAPPGTGGNTIYF. DNA of the CDR3: TGCGCCAGCAGCCAAGAGGCCCCCCCCGGGACAGGGGGAAACACCATATATTTT.

The chain combines TRBV5-1 with TRBJ2-1; TRBD2 might be the D (7 bases). Germline V gene lookup returns CDR1 SGHRS and CDR2 YFSETQ. V was cut by 3 bases and J by 5 bases, with 18 bases left in between. The CDR3 sequence is 16 residues long. Written as DNA, the CDR3 is TGCGCCAGCAGCTCCCCCTTAGGGGGAGGGGACAATGAGCAGTTCTTC. This gives the protein CASSSPLGGGDNEQFF.

The chain links TRBV19 to TRBJ2-3; 9 bases match TRBD2. This CDR3 spans 15 amino acids. The germline V gene has CDR1 LNHDA and CDR2 SQIVND (reference sequence). Unmatched junction bases numbered 5, after V lost 6 bases and J lost 1 base. Here the CDR3 DNA reads TGTGCCAGTAGCAAGCGACTAGCGGGCACAGATACGCAGTATTTT. Protein product: CASSKRLAGTDTQYF.

The rearrangement joins TRBV5-1 to TRBJ2-5; D is perhaps TRBD2 (6 bases). The J call may be wrong; the DNA end is better matched by TRBJ2-7. Germline V gene lookup returns CDR1 SGHRS and CDR2 YFSETQ. The CDR3 sequence is 16 residues long. The CDR3, as DNA: TGCGCCAGCAGCCCCAGCGTGACCCCGGGAGCCTACGAGCAGTACTTC. Its translation is CASSPSVTPGAYEQYF.

The chain is built from TRBV4-2 and TRBJ2-7; 8 bases fit TRBD1. The CDR3 extends over 15 amino acids. The germline V gene has CDR1 LGHNA and CDR2 YNFKEQ. With V trimmed by 0 bases and J by 2 bases, 3 bases remained unmatched. The CDR3 is CASSQEVQGAYEQYF. DNA for the CDR3: TGTGCCAGCAGCCAAGAGGTACAGGGGGCCTACGAGCAGTACTTC.

CDR3 sequence (DNA): TGTGCCATCTTAGCGGGAGCGGAAGATACGCAGTATTTT. This encodes CAILAGAEDTQYF. This chain uses TRBV28 with TRBJ2-3, with 9 positions matching TRBD2. This CDR3 is 13 amino acids long. CDR1 MDHEN and CDR2 SYDVKM come from the germline V gene. The trim removed 10 bases at V and 5 bases at J, leaving 7 bases unmatched.

This clone is medium-sized in the sample. The J gene is TRBJ2-2, the V gene TRBV25-1; a weak D match, TRBD1 (5 bases). Trimming stripped 3 bases from V and 1 base from J, with 9 bases between. This CDR3 comprises 15 residues. The germline CDR1 and CDR2 sequences are MGHDK and SYGVNS. The CDR3 region has the DNA TGTGCCAGCAGTGAGCCCACAGGGAACACCGGGGAGCTGTTTTTT. Translated, it gives CASSEPTGNTGELFF.